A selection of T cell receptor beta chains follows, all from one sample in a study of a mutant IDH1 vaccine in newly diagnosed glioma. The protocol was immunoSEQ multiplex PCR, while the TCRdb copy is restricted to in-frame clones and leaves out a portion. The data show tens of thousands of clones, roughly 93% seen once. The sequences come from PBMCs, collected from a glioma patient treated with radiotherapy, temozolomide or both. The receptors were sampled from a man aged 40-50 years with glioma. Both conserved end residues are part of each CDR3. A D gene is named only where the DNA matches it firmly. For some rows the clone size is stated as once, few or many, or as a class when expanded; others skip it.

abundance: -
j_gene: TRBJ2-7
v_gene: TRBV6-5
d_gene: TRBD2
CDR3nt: TGTGCCAGCAGCGGACTAGCGGACACCTACGAGCAGTACTTC
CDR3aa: CASSGLADTYEQYF

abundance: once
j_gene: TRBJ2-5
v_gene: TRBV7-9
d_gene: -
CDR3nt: TGTGCCAGCAGCCTACGGGGTCCCCAAGAGACCCAGTACTTC
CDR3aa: CASSLRGPQETQYF

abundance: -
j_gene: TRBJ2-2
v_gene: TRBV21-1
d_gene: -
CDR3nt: TGTGCCAGCAGCAGCTTGGGGAAGGGCGGGGACTATAAAAGCACCGGGGAGCTGTTTTTT
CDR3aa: CASSSLGKGGDYKSTGELFF

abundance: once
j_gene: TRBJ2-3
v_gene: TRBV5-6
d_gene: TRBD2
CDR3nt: TGTGCCAGCAGCCTTATACTAGCGGGGGGGGGCCATCGCACAGATACGCAGTATTTT
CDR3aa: CASSLILAGGGHRTDTQYF

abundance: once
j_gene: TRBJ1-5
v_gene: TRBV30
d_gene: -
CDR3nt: TGTGCCTGGAGTGAAAAGGGCGGGCGGCCCCAGCATTTT
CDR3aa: CAWSEKGGRPQHF

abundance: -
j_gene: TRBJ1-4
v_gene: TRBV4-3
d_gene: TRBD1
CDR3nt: TGCGCCAGCAGCCCCACGGGGACAGGGAATGAAAAACTGTTTTTT
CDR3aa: CASSPTGTGNEKLFF

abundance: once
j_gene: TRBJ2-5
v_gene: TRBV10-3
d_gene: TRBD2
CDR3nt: TGTGCCATCAGTGAAAGGGCGGGAGGGCCGGAAGAGACCCAGTACTTC
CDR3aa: CAISERAGGPEETQYF

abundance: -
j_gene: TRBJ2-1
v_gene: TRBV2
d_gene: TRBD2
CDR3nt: TGTGCCAGCAGTGAAGGGAGCGGGAGAACCTACAATGAGCAGTTCTTC
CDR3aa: CASSEGSGRTYNEQFF

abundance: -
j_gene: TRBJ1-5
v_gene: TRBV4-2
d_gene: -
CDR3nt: TGTGCCAGCAGAGGGGGGGGTGGGGAGGAACAGCCCCAGCATTTT
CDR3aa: CASRGGGGEEQPQHF

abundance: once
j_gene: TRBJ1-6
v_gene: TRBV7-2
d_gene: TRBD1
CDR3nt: TGTGCCAGCAGCCAGGGACAGGGAAGCTTCCACTTT
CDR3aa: CASSQGQGSFHF

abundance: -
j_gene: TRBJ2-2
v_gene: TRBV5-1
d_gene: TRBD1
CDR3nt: TGCGCCAGCAGCTTAGGGAGGACAGGGTATTCTGCCGGGGAGCTGTTTTTT
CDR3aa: CASSLGRTGYSAGELFF

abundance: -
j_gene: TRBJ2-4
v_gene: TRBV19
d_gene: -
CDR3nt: TGTGCCAGTAGTGAGGACTCAACCAGGGCCAAAAACATTCAGTACTTC
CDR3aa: CASSEDSTRAKNIQYF

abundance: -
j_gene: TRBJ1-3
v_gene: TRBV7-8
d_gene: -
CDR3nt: TGTGCCAGCAGCCCGCGCCGGGACACTGGTTACTCTGGAAACACCATATATTTT
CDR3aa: CASSPRRDTGYSGNTIYF

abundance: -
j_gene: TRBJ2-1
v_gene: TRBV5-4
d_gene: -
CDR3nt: TGTGCCAGCAGCGCGGAGTATAATGAGCAGTTCTTC
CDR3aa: CASSAEYNEQFF

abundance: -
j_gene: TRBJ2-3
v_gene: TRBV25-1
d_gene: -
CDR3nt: TGTGCCAGCAGTGAATTTGGGGGCTCGGGCACAGATACGCAGTATTTT
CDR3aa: CASSEFGGSGTDTQYF

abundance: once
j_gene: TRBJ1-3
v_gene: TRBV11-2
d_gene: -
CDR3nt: TGTGCCAGCAGCTCACTTGGGGGCGCTGGAAACACCATATATTTT
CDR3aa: CASSSLGGAGNTIYF

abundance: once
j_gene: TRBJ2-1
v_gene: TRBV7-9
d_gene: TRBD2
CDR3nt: TGTGCCAGCAGCTCCCGGGTAGCGGGTACCTACAATGAGCAGTTCTTC
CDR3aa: CASSSRVAGTYNEQFF

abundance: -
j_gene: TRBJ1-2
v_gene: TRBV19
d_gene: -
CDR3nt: TGTGCCAGTAGTATTCTAGGCCTACCTAGTTATGGCTACACCTTC
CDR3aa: CASSILGLPSYGYTF

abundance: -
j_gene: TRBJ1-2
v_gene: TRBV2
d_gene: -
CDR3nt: TGTGCCAGCAGTGAGGGCCTCGGGTTTAACTATGGCTACACCTTC
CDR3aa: CASSEGLGFNYGYTF

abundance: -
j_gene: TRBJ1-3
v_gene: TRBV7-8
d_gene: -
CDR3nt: TGTGCCAGCAGCTTACTAAACAGGAACATCTACTCTGGAAACACCATATATTTT
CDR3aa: CASSLLNRNIYSGNTIYF

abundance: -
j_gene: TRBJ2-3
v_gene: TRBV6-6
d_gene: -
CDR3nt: TGTGCCAGCAGTCAGAACTACGACAGCACAGATACGCAGTATTTT
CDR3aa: CASSQNYDSTDTQYF

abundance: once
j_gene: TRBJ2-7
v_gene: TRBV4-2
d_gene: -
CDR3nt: TGTGCCAGCAGTCCGAGATACGGAGGGGGACTAACCTACGAGCAGTACTTC
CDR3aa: CASSPRYGGGLTYEQYF

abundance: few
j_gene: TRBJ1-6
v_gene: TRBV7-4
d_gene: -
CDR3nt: TGTGCCAGCAGCTACAGCTTCTATAATTCACCCCTCCACTTT
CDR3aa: CASSYSFYNSPLHF

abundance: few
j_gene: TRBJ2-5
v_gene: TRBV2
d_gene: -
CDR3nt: TGTGCCAGCAGTGGCGAAAGGGACCAAGAGACCCAGTACTTC
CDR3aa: CASSGERDQETQYF

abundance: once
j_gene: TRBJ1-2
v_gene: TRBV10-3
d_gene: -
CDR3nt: TGTGCCATCAGTGAGTCGCGGGCAGTCGCTAACTATGGCTACACCTTC
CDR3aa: CAISESRAVANYGYTF

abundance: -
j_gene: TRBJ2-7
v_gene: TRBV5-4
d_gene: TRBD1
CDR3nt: TGTGCCAGCAGCATGACAGGGGCCACCGGGCAGTACTTC
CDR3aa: CASSMTGATGQYF

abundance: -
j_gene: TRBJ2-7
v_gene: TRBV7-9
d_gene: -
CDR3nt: TGTGCCAGCAGCTTAACCGGGAGTACCAATAATCCAGGCGAGCAGTACTTC
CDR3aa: CASSLTGSTNNPGEQYF

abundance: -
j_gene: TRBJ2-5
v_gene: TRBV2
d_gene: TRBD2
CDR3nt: TGTGCCAGCAGTGCTCTGGCGGGAGGTACGGAGACCCAGTACTTC
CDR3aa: CASSALAGGTETQYF

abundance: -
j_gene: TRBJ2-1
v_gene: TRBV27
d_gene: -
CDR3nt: TGTGCCAGCAGCCCGGGACAATCGAGTGAGCAGTTCTTC
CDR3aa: CASSPGQSSEQFF

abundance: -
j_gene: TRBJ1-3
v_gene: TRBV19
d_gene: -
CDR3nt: TGTGCCAGTAGTATTATACAGGGATCTGGAAACACCATATATTTT
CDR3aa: CASSIIQGSGNTIYF

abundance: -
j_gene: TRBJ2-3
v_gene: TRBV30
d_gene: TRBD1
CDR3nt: TGTGCCTGGACTACGACAGGGCCCACAGATACGCAGTATTTT
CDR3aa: CAWTTTGPTDTQYF

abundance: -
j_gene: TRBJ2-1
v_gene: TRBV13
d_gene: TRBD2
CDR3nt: TGTGCCAGCAGCCCTCAGACTAGCGGATACAATGAGCAGTTCTTC
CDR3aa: CASSPQTSGYNEQFF

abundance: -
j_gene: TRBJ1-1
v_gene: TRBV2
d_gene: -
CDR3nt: TGTGCCAGCAGGACCGGACGATTGAACACTGAAGCTTTCTTT
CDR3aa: CASRTGRLNTEAFF

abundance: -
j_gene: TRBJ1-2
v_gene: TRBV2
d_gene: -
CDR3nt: TGTGCCAGCCGCGGGGATGAAGATGGCTACACCTTC
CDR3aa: CASRGDEDGYTF

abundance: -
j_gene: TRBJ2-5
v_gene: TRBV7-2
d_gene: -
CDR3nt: TGTGCCAGCAGCTTTGGTTCTATCACGTATCAAGAGACCCAGTACTTC
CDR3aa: CASSFGSITYQETQYF

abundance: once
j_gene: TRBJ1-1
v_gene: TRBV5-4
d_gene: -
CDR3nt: TGTGCCAGCAGCTTGGTAGGGAGGAGGAACACTGAAGCTTTCTTT
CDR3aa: CASSLVGRRNTEAFF

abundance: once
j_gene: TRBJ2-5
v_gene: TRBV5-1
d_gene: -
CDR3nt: TGCGCCAGCAGCTTGGGGACACAAGAGACCCAGTACTTC
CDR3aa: CASSLGTQETQYF

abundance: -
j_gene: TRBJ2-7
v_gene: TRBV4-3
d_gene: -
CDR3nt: TGCGCCAGCAGCCAAGAGGAGGGCGGCTCCCAATACGAGCAGTACTTC
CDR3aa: CASSQEEGGSQYEQYF

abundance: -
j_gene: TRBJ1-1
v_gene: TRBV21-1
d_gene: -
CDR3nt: TGTGCCAGCAGCAAACCGACAGGTCGCACCTACACTGAAGCTTTCTTT
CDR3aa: CASSKPTGRTYTEAFF

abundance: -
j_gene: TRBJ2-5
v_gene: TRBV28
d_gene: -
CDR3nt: TGTGCCAGCAGTCCTCAAACCCGGGACACTAACCAAGAGACCCAGTACTTC
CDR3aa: CASSPQTRDTNQETQYF

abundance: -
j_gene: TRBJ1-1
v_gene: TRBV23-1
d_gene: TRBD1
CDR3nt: TGCGCCAGCAGTCACCGAGGACAGGTGTGGGCCACTGAAGCTTTCTTT
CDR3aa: CASSHRGQVWATEAFF

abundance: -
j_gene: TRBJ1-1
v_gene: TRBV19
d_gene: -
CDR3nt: TGTGCCAGACCTCCCATGGGGTACCACAACACTGAAGCTTTCTTT
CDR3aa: CARPPMGYHNTEAFF

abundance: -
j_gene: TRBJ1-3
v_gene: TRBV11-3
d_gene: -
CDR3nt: TGTGCCAGCAGGGAAAGGACGGGATCCTCTGGAAACACCATATATTTT
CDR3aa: CASRERTGSSGNTIYF

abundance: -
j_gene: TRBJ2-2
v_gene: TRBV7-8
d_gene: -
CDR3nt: TGTGCCAGCAGCTTAAGTCTGGACAGCCTGAAGGGCACCGGGGAGCTGTTTTTT
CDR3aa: CASSLSLDSLKGTGELFF

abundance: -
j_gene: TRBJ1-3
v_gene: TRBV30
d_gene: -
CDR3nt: TGTGCCTGGAGTACCCCTGGAAACACCATATATTTT
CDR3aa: CAWSTPGNTIYF

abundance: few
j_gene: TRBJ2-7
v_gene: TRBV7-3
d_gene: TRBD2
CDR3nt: TGTGCCAGCAGCGGAGGAGCGGGAGGGTCCTACGAGCAGTACTTC
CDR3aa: CASSGGAGGSYEQYF

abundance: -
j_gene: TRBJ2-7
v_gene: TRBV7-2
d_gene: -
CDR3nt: TGTGCCAGCAGCTTACCCCAGCCGCCCTACGAGCAGTACTTC
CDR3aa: CASSLPQPPYEQYF

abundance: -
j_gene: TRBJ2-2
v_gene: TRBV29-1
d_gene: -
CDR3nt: TGCAGCGTTGAAGGTGTCACGAACACCGGGGAGCTGTTTTTT
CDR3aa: CSVEGVTNTGELFF

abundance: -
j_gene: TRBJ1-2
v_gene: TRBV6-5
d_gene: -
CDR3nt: TGTGCCAGCTGGAAGGGAACTAGGGGCACGAAGTACACCTTC
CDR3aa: CASWKGTRGTKYTF

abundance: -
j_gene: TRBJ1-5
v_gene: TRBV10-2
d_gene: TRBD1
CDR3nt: TGCGCCAGCCGAGGGACAGGGGATCAGCCCCAGCATTTT
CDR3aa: CASRGTGDQPQHF